A selection of T cell receptor beta chains follows, all from one sample in a study of vaccination effects on CD4 cells after COVID-19. For these receptors, no antigen is known. Sequenced by immunoSEQ multiplex PCR; TCRdb stores in-frame clones only, minus some. The sample has approximately 25,000 clones; 65% to 75% are singletons. The source material was CD4+ T cells from PBMCs cultured with SARS-CoV-2 spike peptides, sampled before COVID-19 vaccination. The receptors come from a human donor who received a COVID-19 vaccine. Both conserved end residues are part of each CDR3. A D gene is named only where the DNA matches it firmly. Not every row has a clone size; where given, it reads once, few, many or a size class.

d_call	v_call	j_call	clone_size	cdr3_aa	cdr3_nt
.	TRBV6-5	TRBJ2-3	.	CASSYSGSSTDTQYF	TGTGCCAGCAGTTATTCCGGTTCTAGCACAGATACGCAGTATTTT
.	TRBV6-6	TRBJ1-1	.	CASSYGLGTEAFF	TGTGCCAGCAGTTACGGGCTGGGGACTGAAGCTTTCTTT
.	TRBV6-5	TRBJ1-5	.	CASSYSRSGNNQPQHF	TGTGCCAGCAGTTACAGCCGGTCGGGGAACAATCAGCCCCAGCATTTT
TRBD1	TRBV3-1/TRBV3-2	TRBJ1-4	.	CASSQQTGNEKLFF	TGTGCCAGCAGCCAACAGACAGGGAATGAAAAACTGTTTTTT
.	TRBV19	TRBJ1-2	few	CASSTTNYGYTF	TGTGCCAGTAGTACTACTAACTATGGCTACACCTTC
.	TRBV11-3	TRBJ2-3	.	CASSFQGTDTQYF	TGTGCCAGCAGCTTCCAGGGCACAGATACGCAGTATTTT
.	TRBV18	TRBJ1-1	few	CASSPPQGFEVDTEAFF	TGTGCCAGCTCACCACCCCAAGGTTTCGAGGTCGACACTGAAGCTTTCTTT
TRBD1	TRBV19	TRBJ2-7	few	CASSPRQTGYGYEQYF	TGTGCCAGTAGCCCGCGCCAGACAGGGTACGGTTACGAGCAGTACTTC
TRBD1	TRBV3-1/TRBV3-2	TRBJ2-2	.	CASRHRGNTGELFF	TGTGCCAGCAGACACAGGGGTAACACCGGGGAGCTGTTTTTT
.	TRBV18	TRBJ2-6	.	CASSREQDSPGANVLTF	TGTGCCAGCTCACGAGAACAGGATTCCCCTGGGGCCAACGTCCTGACTTTC
.	TRBV5-1	TRBJ1-1	once	CASSLGPGDMNTEAFF	TGCGCCAGCAGCTTGGGCCCCGGCGATATGAACACTGAAGCTTTCTTT
TRBD2	TRBV7-2	TRBJ2-1	.	CASSFGIFRLAGSYNEQFF	TGTGCCAGCAGCTTTGGGATCTTTCGACTAGCGGGATCCTACAATGAGCAGTTCTTC
TRBD1	TRBV10-1	TRBJ1-5	.	CASSESGQDSYNQPQHF	TGCGCCAGCAGTGAGTCGGGACAGGACTCTTACAATCAGCCCCAGCATTTT
.	TRBV7-7	TRBJ1-1	few	CASSRQKNTEAFF	TGTGCCAGCAGCCGACAGAAGAACACTGAAGCTTTCTTT
.	TRBV20-1	TRBJ2-2	.	CSARVSGELFF	TGCAGTGCTAGAGTCTCCGGGGAGCTGTTTTTT
.	TRBV9	TRBJ1-5	.	CASSVGSLSNQPQHF	TGTGCCAGCAGCGTGGGCAGCCTAAGCAATCAGCCCCAGCATTTT
.	TRBV12-5	TRBJ2-5	.	CASGLGVGGETQYF	TGTGCTAGTGGTTTGGGCGTAGGGGGGGAGACCCAGTACTTC
.	TRBV12-3/TRBV12-4	TRBJ2-2	once	CASSHPVSGELFF	TGTGCCAGCAGCCACCCCGTCTCCGGGGAGCTGTTTTTT
.	TRBV19	TRBJ2-3	.	CASSLSNGGTDTQYF	TGTGCCAGTAGTCTGAGTAACGGAGGCACAGATACGCAGTATTTT
.	TRBV25-1	TRBJ1-2	.	CASSGLGIYGYTF	TGTGCCAGCAGTGGGCTAGGAATCTATGGCTACACCTTC
.	TRBV2	TRBJ2-5	.	CASSEWWETQYF	TGTGCCAGCAGTGAATGGTGGGAGACCCAGTACTTC
TRBD1	TRBV6-6	TRBJ2-7	.	CASETRDRGLEEQYF	TGTGCCAGCGAGACAAGGGACAGGGGGCTGGAGGAGCAGTACTTC
.	TRBV9	TRBJ1-1	.	CASSLPPDLVTEAFF	TGTGCCAGCAGCCTCCCCCCTGATCTAGTGACTGAAGCTTTCTTT
.	TRBV5-1	TRBJ2-3	.	CASSFEREEDTQYF	TGCGCCAGCAGCTTTGAGAGGGAAGAGGATACGCAGTATTTT
.	TRBV30	TRBJ1-6	.	CAWSVRDGSYNSPLHF	TGTGCCTGGAGTGTACGAGACGGCTCCTATAATTCACCCCTCCACTTT
.	TRBV24-1	TRBJ2-1	few	CATSLQGINNEQFF	TGTGCCACCAGTCTCCAAGGGATCAACAATGAGCAGTTCTTC
.	TRBV11-2	TRBJ1-2	.	CASSLGDYGYTF	TGTGCCAGCAGCTTAGGGGACTATGGCTACACCTTC
.	TRBV19	TRBJ2-1	.	CASSIGHLTSPQFF	TGTGCCAGTAGTATAGGTCACCTAACTAGTCCCCAGTTCTTC
TRBD1	TRBV7-9	TRBJ1-1	.	CASSLAGGGGNTEAFF	TGTGCCAGCAGCTTAGCGGGAGGGGGCGGGAACACTGAAGCTTTCTTT
TRBD1	TRBV5-1	TRBJ1-4	.	CASSLGWGTEGEKLFF	TGCGCCAGCAGCTTGGGATGGGGGACAGAAGGCGAAAAACTGTTTTTT
TRBD1	TRBV5-1	TRBJ2-3	.	CASSRTGGNTDTQYF	TGCGCCAGCAGCCGGACAGGGGGCAACACAGATACGCAGTATTTT
TRBD1	TRBV6-5	TRBJ2-1	.	CASSKTGTGNNEQFF	TGTGCCAGCAGTAAGACCGGGACAGGGAACAATGAGCAGTTCTTC
.	TRBV10-3	TRBJ1-5	.	CAISGEADNQPQHF	TGTGCCATCAGTGGCGAAGCCGACAATCAGCCCCAGCATTTT
.	TRBV28	TRBJ1-3	.	CASSSGQGGNTIYF	TGTGCCAGCAGTTCGGGGCAGGGTGGAAACACCATATATTTT
TRBD2	TRBV3-1/TRBV3-2	TRBJ2-1	.	CASSQGLDNEQFF	TGTGCCAGCAGCCAGGGACTAGACAATGAGCAGTTCTTC
TRBD2	TRBV11-2	TRBJ2-3	.	CASSLASGGTDTQYF	TGTGCCAGCAGCTTAGCTAGCGGGGGCACAGATACGCAGTATTTT
TRBD2	TRBV24-1	TRBJ2-2	.	CATSDPGLVGTGELFF	TGTGCCACCAGTGACCCTGGACTAGTTGGTACCGGGGAGCTGTTTTTT
.	TRBV6-5	TRBJ1-3	.	CASSYNGGTIYF	TGTGCCAGCAGTTACAACGGTGGTACCATATATTTT
.	TRBV29-1	TRBJ2-7	.	CSVELPRRTGEQYF	TGCAGCGTTGAACTCCCCCGCAGAACGGGCGAGCAGTACTTC
.	TRBV2	TRBJ1-6	large	CASSEQKGSGSPLHF	TGTGCCAGCAGTGAACAGAAAGGGAGTGGGTCACCCCTCCACTTT
TRBD2	TRBV5-5	TRBJ2-5	once	CASSLVGTSGRVQETQYF	TGTGCCAGCAGCTTGGTAGGGACTAGCGGGCGAGTGCAAGAGACCCAGTACTTC
TRBD1	TRBV6-5	TRBJ1-1	.	CASSYLTGMETEAFF	TGTGCCAGCAGTTACCTGACAGGGATGGAAACTGAAGCTTTCTTT
TRBD2	TRBV24-1	TRBJ2-1	.	CATSDPGTSGGTYNEQFF	TGTGCCACCAGTGACCCTGGGACTAGCGGGGGGACCTACAATGAGCAGTTCTTC
TRBD2	TRBV14	TRBJ2-3	.	CASSQAGGAHNTQYF	TGTGCCAGCAGCCAAGCGGGGGGAGCACACAATACGCAGTATTTT
.	TRBV6-2/TRBV6-3	TRBJ2-3	few	CASSLTDTQYF	TGTGCCAGCAGCCTCACAGATACGCAGTATTTT
TRBD2	TRBV3-1/TRBV3-2	TRBJ2-3	.	CASSPRLAGATDTQYF	TGTGCCAGCAGCCCTCGGTTAGCGGGGGCCACAGATACGCAGTATTTT
.	TRBV27	TRBJ1-6	few	CASRALMANSPLHF	TGTGCCAGCAGGGCCCTTATGGCTAATTCACCCCTCCACTTT
.	TRBV28	TRBJ2-2	.	CASSNRGLPNTGELFF	TGTGCCAGCAGTAACCGAGGACTTCCGAACACCGGGGAGCTGTTTTTT